Below are 8 T cell receptor beta chains sequenced from a single sample in a study of blood T cell repertoires in COVID-19. Libraries were prepared by immunoSEQ multiplex PCR; TCRdb keeps only in-frame clonotypes and omits some of them. This sample has roughly 250,000 clones, with just under 85% found just once. The sample consisted of peripheral blood. Receptors originate from a woman aged 55-70 years with active or convalescent COVID-19.

This clone is a singleton in its sample. V is TRBV2 and J is TRBJ1-1, with 10 bases aligning to TRBD1. The CDR3 totals 13 residues. V lost 6 bases to trimming and J lost 9 bases; unmatched junction nucleotides: 7. In germline, CDR1 is SNHLY, CDR2 FYNNEI. This CDR3 reads CASSGGTGVKAFF. In nucleotides, the CDR3 is TGTGCCAGCAGCGGGGGGACAGGGGTGAAAGCTTTCTTT.

The rearrangement links TRBV30 to TRBJ2-3; D is possibly TRBD2 (6 bases). From germline, CDR1 is GTSNPN and CDR2 SVGIG (reference sequence). The V end was cut by 6 bases, the J end by 2 bases, with 18 bases between. The CDR3 has 15 residues. The DNA for the CDR3 is TGTGCCTGCGACAATAGGGCGGGGCCCACAGATACGCAGTATTTT. It translates to CACDNRAGPTDTQYF.

The chain links TRBV19 to TRBJ2-2; 7 bases align to TRBD2. Trimming took 3 bases from V and 5 from J; bases not matched to a gene: 6. The CDR3 sequence is 15 residues long. Germline CDR1 LNHDA, CDR2 SQIVND (reference sequence). The CDR3: CASSIAGVGTGELFF. The CDR3 DNA reads TGTGCCAGTAGTATTGCGGGAGTAGGTACCGGGGAGCTGTTTTTT.

This chain joins TRBV19 and TRBJ2-3; D not certain. The V end was cut by 5 bases, the J end by 4 bases, with 13 bases between. CDR3 length: 14 amino acids. Germline V gene data show CDR1 as LNHDA and CDR2 as SQIVND (reference sequence). This chain's CDR3 is CASSSERLADTQYF. For the CDR3, the DNA is TGTGCCAGTAGTTCGGAGCGTTTGGCAGATACGCAGTATTTT.

As to this clone: The identical CDR3 is also encoded by other nucleotide sequences in the sample. The genes are TRBV5-4 and TRBJ2-5; TRBD2 aligns across 7 bases. Germline V gives CDR1 SGHNT, CDR2 YYREEE (reference sequence). The CDR3 contains 14 residues. Trimming at V came to 1 base and at J to 2 bases, leaving 2 bases not matched to a gene. The CDR3 reads CASSLSGVQETQYF. The CDR3, as DNA: TGTGCCAGCAGCTTGAGCGGGGTACAAGAGACCCAGTACTTC.

The J gene is TRBJ2-1, the V gene TRBV7-9; D remains unclear. This CDR3 region has 16 residues. V was shortened by 1 base and J by 9 bases, with 19 bases between the two germline ends. Germline CDR1 reads SEHNR; CDR2 reads FQNEAQ (reference sequence). The CDR3, as DNA: TGTGCCAGCAGCTTAGATGCGAGACTCCGGCCAATTGAGCAGTTCTTC. This encodes CASSLDARLRPIEQFF.

This clone was seen a few times. The gene calls are TRBV2 and TRBJ2-6; a weak D match, TRBD2 (6 bases). The CDR3 totals 22 residues. Per the germline V gene, CDR1 is SNHLY and CDR2 is FYNNEI. Deletions cut 6 bases from V and 1 base from J, with 31 bases between. In DNA, the CDR3 is TGTGCCAGCAGGGATATCGGCCGGGGACTGACGGAGGAAGCATCTGGGGCCAACGTCCTGACTTTC. Translating gives CASRDIGRGLTEEASGANVLTF.

The CDR3 region is CASSYSQSQETQYF. DNA of the CDR3: TGTGCCAGCAGTTACTCGCAGTCCCAAGAGACCCAGTACTTC. The genes are TRBV6-6 and TRBJ2-5, with D hard to call. This CDR3 region has 14 residues. Germline CDR1 is MNHNY and CDR2 is SVGAGI (reference sequence). The V and J ends lost 0 bases and 1 base respectively, with 6 bases between them.